Listed below are T cell receptor beta chains from one sample, sequenced in a study of Ad26.COV2.S vaccination and SARS-CoV-2 variants. Sequencing was performed with immunoSEQ multiplex PCR; in TCRdb, only in-frame clones are kept and a portion is missing. The table includes around 500,000 clones, 80% to 90% detected once. The sample was peripheral blood, taken in a trial of Ad26.COV2.S vaccine versus placebo. Source of these receptors: a person aged 18-60 years who received the Ad26.COV2.S COVID-19 vaccine or a placebo. CDR3s include the opening cysteine and the closing phenylalanine or tryptophan. D genes are given only for firm matches. Expanded clones are given a class, and other clones once, few, many or no size at all.

TRBJ2-2 | NA | NA | TRBV25-1 | CASRKTGQGYTGELFF | TGTGCCAGCAGGAAAACAGGGCAAGGGTACACCGGGGAGCTGTTTTTT
TRBJ2-6 | NA | NA | TRBV29-1 | CSVEESSGANVLTF | TGCAGCGTTGAGGAGTCCTCTGGGGCCAACGTCCTGACTTTC
TRBJ2-7 | TRBD2 | NA | TRBV5-1 | CASSLGGSGSLYEQYF | TGCGCCAGCAGCTTGGGTGGAAGCGGGAGTTTGTACGAGCAGTACTTC
TRBJ2-4 | NA | NA | TRBV15 | CATSGQQGRVKNIQYF | TGTGCCACCAGCGGACAACAGGGGAGGGTCAAAAACATTCAGTACTTC
TRBJ2-7 | TRBD1 | NA | TRBV2 | CASGGQHYEQYF | TGTGCCAGCGGGGGACAGCACTACGAGCAGTACTTC
TRBJ2-5 | NA | NA | TRBV4-2 | CASSQDRARAYEETQYF | TGTGCCAGCAGCCAAGACCGCGCGAGAGCGTACGAAGAGACCCAGTACTTC
TRBJ1-2 | TRBD1 | NA | TRBV13 | CASSIRDRGPHTF | TGTGCCAGCAGTATCCGGGACAGGGGCCCACATACCTTC
TRBJ2-1 | NA | NA | TRBV19 | CASSRPYNEQFF | TGTGCCAGTAGCCGGCCGTACAATGAGCAGTTCTTC
TRBJ2-7 | NA | NA | TRBV6-5 | CASSQNSYEQYF | TGTGCCAGCAGTCAGAATTCCTACGAGCAGTACTTC
TRBJ2-5 | NA | NA | TRBV7-2 | CASSFQGWETQYF | TGTGCCAGCAGCTTCCAGGGATGGGAGACCCAGTACTTC
TRBJ1-1 | TRBD1 | NA | TRBV9 | CASSVRGQGTEAFF | TGTGCCAGCAGCGTAAGGGGACAGGGGACTGAAGCTTTCTTT
TRBJ2-7 | TRBD2 | NA | TRBV9 | CASSADTGTNYEQYF | TGTGCCAGCAGCGCCGATACCGGGACTAACTACGAGCAGTACTTC
TRBJ2-1 | NA | NA | TRBV2 | CASIGSGLHNEQFF | TGTGCCAGCATAGGTTCGGGACTTCACAATGAGCAGTTCTTC
TRBJ2-7 | TRBD2 | NA | TRBV2 | CASSKWREGRIPSYEQYF | TGTGCCAGCAGTAAGTGGCGGGAGGGCCGTATCCCTTCTTACGAGCAGTACTTC
TRBJ1-2 | TRBD1 | NA | TRBV3-1/TRBV3-2 | CASSWFDRVDYGYTF | TGTGCCAGCAGCTGGTTCGACAGGGTGGACTATGGCTACACCTTC
TRBJ1-1 | TRBD1 | NA | TRBV2 | CASTGQGVPEAFF | TGTGCCAGCACGGGACAGGGGGTGCCTGAAGCTTTCTTT
TRBJ2-7 | TRBD1 | NA | TRBV5-1 | CASSWGQGPYEQYF | TGCGCCAGCAGCTGGGGACAGGGACCCTACGAGCAGTACTTC
TRBJ2-1 | NA | NA | TRBV19 | CASSPETKYLYNEQFF | TGTGCCAGTAGTCCCGAGACTAAATACCTCTACAATGAGCAGTTCTTC
TRBJ2-3 | TRBD2 | NA | TRBV5-1 | CASSLLAGADTQYF | TGCGCCAGCAGTCTCCTAGCGGGAGCAGATACGCAGTATTTT
TRBJ1-5 | NA | few | TRBV5-8 | CASSVGWGSLANNQPQHF | TGTGCCAGCAGCGTCGGTTGGGGCTCGCTGGCTAACAATCAGCCCCAGCATTTT
TRBJ2-3 | TRBD2 | NA | TRBV5-1 | CASSGKFGGRGTDTQYF | TGCGCCAGCAGCGGAAAGTTTGGCGGGAGAGGAACAGATACGCAGTATTTT
TRBJ2-7 | TRBD1 | NA | TRBV2 | CASTGQAPKEQYF | TGTGCCAGCACGGGACAGGCCCCCAAGGAGCAGTACTTC
TRBJ1-2 | NA | few | TRBV14 | CASSQVDSPSNYGYTF | TGTGCCAGCAGCCAAGTTGACAGTCCGTCTAACTATGGCTACACCTTC
TRBJ1-1 | TRBD1 | NA | TRBV3-1/TRBV3-2 | CASSHRQGTEAFF | TGTGCCAGCAGCCACCGACAGGGAACTGAAGCTTTCTTT
TRBJ1-2 | NA | NA | TRBV6-1 | CASSEQRGGYTF | TGTGCCAGCAGTGAACAAAGGGGAGGCTACACCTTC
TRBJ2-1 | NA | NA | TRBV11-2 | CASSLRPDSSSYNEQFF | TGTGCCAGCAGCTTAAGACCTGACTCCAGCTCCTACAATGAGCAGTTCTTC
TRBJ2-1 | NA | NA | TRBV2 | CASSLGLVNEQFF | TGTGCCAGCAGTCTCGGGCTAGTGAATGAGCAGTTCTTC
TRBJ2-7 | TRBD1 | NA | TRBV6-2/TRBV6-3 | CASSGQGREQYF | TGTGCCAGCAGTGGACAGGGGCGCGAGCAGTACTTC
TRBJ2-7 | NA | NA | TRBV6-5 | CASSYYPAVNYEQYF | TGTGCCAGCAGTTATTATCCGGCAGTCAACTACGAGCAGTACTTC
TRBJ2-7 | NA | NA | TRBV25-1 | CASGRGDYEQYF | TGTGCCAGCGGAAGGGGCGACTACGAGCAGTACTTC
TRBJ2-2 | NA | NA | TRBV18 | CASSPVKANTGELFF | TGTGCCAGCTCACCAGTCAAAGCGAACACCGGGGAGCTGTTTTTT
TRBJ2-1 | TRBD2 | NA | TRBV18 | CASSPRGLAASYNEQFF | TGTGCCAGCTCACCACGTGGTCTAGCGGCCTCCTACAATGAGCAGTTCTTC
TRBJ1-1 | NA | NA | TRBV2 | CASRLGQSNTEAFF | TGTGCCAGCAGGCTGGGACAATCGAACACTGAAGCTTTCTTT
TRBJ1-3 | TRBD1 | NA | TRBV4-1 | CASSHLTGGRNTIYF | TGCGCCAGCAGCCATTTGACAGGGGGACGAAACACCATATATTTT
TRBJ1-6 | NA | NA | TRBV18 | CASSPLPLSSYNSPLHF | TGTGCCAGCTCACCACTGCCCCTGAGCTCCTATAATTCACCCCTCCACTTT
TRBJ1-5 | NA | NA | TRBV6-5 | CASRTRDQPQHF | TGTGCCAGCAGAACTCGGGATCAGCCCCAGCATTTT
TRBJ1-5 | NA | few | TRBV6-5 | CASSSGVQPQHF | TGTGCCAGCAGTTCAGGGGTTCAGCCCCAGCATTTT